These 10 T cell receptor beta chains were all obtained from the same sample, sequenced in a study of CD8 T cells in Susac syndrome. cDNA came from roughly 0.47 to 1 ug RNA primed by random hexamers. TCRdb itself ran the immunoSEQ multiplex PCR reads through MiXCR, one entry per CDR3 protein. The sample has about 120,000 distinct CDR3 sequences, around 94% seen once. Sequencing input: CD4+ T cells from PBMCs. The receptors stem from a human donor in good health.

This chain joins TRBV29-1 and TRBJ2-1; D unresolved. With 1 base removed from V and 4 bases from J, the gap between germline ends came to 11 bases. The CDR3 consists of 14 residues. Per the germline V gene, CDR1 is SQVTM and CDR2 is ANQGSEA. CDR3 sequence reads: CSVEAMQDYNEQFF. In DNA, the CDR3 is TGCAGCGTTGAAGCAATGCAGGATTACAATGAGCAGTTCTTC.

The chain joins TRBV7-9 to TRBJ1-1; D is unresolved. The CDR3 is 13 residues long. Germline values: CDR1 SEHNR, CDR2 FQNEAQ (reference sequence). Trimming removed 2 bases at V and 1 base at J, with 5 bases between. CDR3 region: CASSLTSNTEAFF. The CDR3 bases are TGTGCCAGCAGCTTAACGTCGAACACTGAAGCTTTCTTT.

The V call is TRBV12-3 or TRBV12-4, the J call TRBJ2-6; no definite D call. The length of the CDR3 is 15 residues. V was clipped by 7 bases and J by 2 bases, with 12 bases between them. DNA for the CDR3: TGTGCCAGCATCCTAGGGCTAACTGGGGCCAACGTCCTGACTTTC. Its protein product is CASILGLTGANVLTF.

This clonotype was counted a single time. The chain carries TRBV11-2 and TRBJ1-2; D uncertain. Germline values: CDR1 SGHAT, CDR2 FQNNGV. The V gene lost 5 bases and the J gene lost 1 base, with 14 bases spanning the gap. This CDR3 region has 15 residues. The DNA for the CDR3 is TGTGCCAGCAGCCCAGAGGCAGGCCTTAACTATGGCTACACCTTC. This translates into CASSPEAGLNYGYTF.

The chain is built from TRBV6-2 or TRBV6-3 and TRBJ2-7, with D perhaps TRBD1 (6 bases). The CDR3 is 13 residues long. Germline CDR1 MNHEY, CDR2 SVGEGT. The V end lost 7 bases, the J end lost 3 bases, and 13 bases lay between the germline ends. DNA of the CDR3: TGTGCCAGCATTTCCCCAGGGGACTACGAGCAGTACTTC. Translation gives CASISPGDYEQYF.

The genes are TRBV19 and TRBJ1-5; D is ambiguous. CDR3 length equals 16 residues. Trimming pared 3 bases from V and 0 bases from J, leaving 12 bases between. Germline loops: CDR1 LNHDA, CDR2 SQIVND (reference sequence). The chain's CDR3 is CASSISRTDSNQPQHF. The DNA of the CDR3 is TGTGCCAGTAGTATTTCTAGGACGGATAGCAATCAGCCCCAGCATTTT. Filled out from reference TRBV19 and TRBJ1-5, the complete variable domain reads DGGITQSPKYLFRKEGQNVTLSCEQNLNHDAMYWYRQDPGQGLRLIYYSQIVNDFQKGDIAEGYSVSREKKESFPLTVTSAQKNPTAFYLCASSISRTDSNQPQHFGDGTRLSIL.

V gene TRBV19 combines with J gene TRBJ2-2; 9 nucleotides match TRBD1. This CDR3 contains 14 residues. The V gene end was trimmed by 7 bases and the J gene end by 4 bases; junction bases not matched to a gene: 4. CDR1 is LNHDA and CDR2 is SQIVND in the germline V gene (reference sequence). The CDR3 protein is CASTGTGPTGELFF. CDR3 nucleotide sequence: TGTGCCAGTACCGGGACAGGGCCCACCGGGGAGCTGTTTTTT.

This clonotype turned up a few times. The chain uses TRBV6-6 and TRBJ1-1; tentatively, D is TRBD1 (5 bases). Germline-derived CDR1 and CDR2 are MNHNY and SVGAGI (reference sequence). Trimming removed 2 bases from V and 8 bases from J, with 15 bases in between. This CDR3 spans 14 amino acids. CDR3 loop: CASSYLESGDEAFF. For the CDR3, the DNA is TGTGCCAGCAGTTACCTGGAATCGGGGGACGAAGCTTTCTTT.

V is TRBV5-6 and J is TRBJ2-7; TRBD1 might be the D (5 bases). Deletions cut 0 bases from V and 7 bases from J, with 11 bases between. CDR3 length: 13 residues. Germline V gives CDR1 SGHDT, CDR2 YYEEEE. CDR3 sequence: CASSLAGYEEQYF. The CDR3 DNA is TGTGCCAGCAGCTTGGCAGGGTATGAGGAGCAGTACTTC.

This clonotype was recorded a few times. The J gene is TRBJ2-3, the V gene TRBV30, with a weak D call TRBD2 (6 bases). V was shortened by 5 bases and J by 4 bases, with 10 bases between the two germline ends. The germline V gene has CDR1 GTSNPN and CDR2 SVGIG (reference sequence). The CDR3 sequence is 12 residues long. The CDR3 here is CAWGGLADTQYF. The CDR3 DNA reads as TGTGCCTGGGGGGGACTCGCAGATACGCAGTATTTT.